This T cell receptor beta chain derives from a study of memory CD4+ T cells and cytomegalovirus serostatus. At the level of the study: Healthy Belgian adult donors included about nine CMV-positive and some 23 CMV-negative people.

Profiling relied on immunoSEQ multiplex PCR, and the TCRdb table lists in-frame clones only, not all of them. Among about 52,000 clones listed, 65% to 85% were seen once. Study outcomes and limitations: Repertoires predicted CMV serostatus with median bootstrapped AUC of about 0.96.

The sort gate was single viable CD3+CD4+CD8-CD45RO+ cells for memory CD4+ T cells. Germline loops: CDR1 SGHAT, CDR2 FQNNGV. The V gene end was trimmed by 3 bases and the J gene end by 4 bases; junction bases not matched to a gene: 8. The CDR3 has 15 residues. Note on this clone: Its antigen is currently unknown.

Sample: memory CD4+ T cells from blood. The clonotype comes from an adult in good health and CMV-seropositive. The chain is built from TRBV11-2 and TRBJ2-7; 8 positions match TRBD1. CDR3 DNA sequence: TGTGCCAGCAGCTTCTACCGGGACAGGATATACGAGCAGTACTTC. This gives the protein CASSFYRDRIYEQYF.